The 29 T cell receptor beta chains below were found in one sample sequenced in a study of spatial heterogeneity in lung cancer. As to time point: sample taken at primary tumor resection. Whole RNA from tumor, nontumor lung or frozen PBMC was sequenced unsorted. TCRdb itself ran the 5' RACE reads through MiXCR, one entry per CDR3 protein. The sample carries roughly 21,000 distinct CDR3 sequences, about 3.3% recorded once. The material sequenced was PBMCs, taken at surgery. The receptor set was obtained from a female donor with early-stage non-small cell lung cancer.

There are many counts of this clonotype. V gene TRBV12-3 or TRBV12-4 combines with J gene TRBJ1-1, with D perhaps TRBD1 (5 bases). The CDR3 totals 13 residues. Trimming cost V 0 bases and J 9 bases, with 11 bases left between them. For the CDR3, the DNA is TGTGCCAGCAGTTTAGCGTCCGGACAAAAAGCTTTCTTT. Translation gives CASSLASGQKAFF.

This clonotype was found once. The chain has TRBV19 and TRBJ2-7, with D unclear. Trimming took 1 base from V and 6 from J, leaving 7 bases between them. CDR1 LNHDA and CDR2 SQIVND come from the germline V gene (reference sequence). The CDR3 sequence is 12 residues long. The CDR3 sequence is CASSIGNTEQYF. CDR3 in DNA: TGTGCCAGTAGTATAGGGAATACCGAGCAGTACTTC.

In its sample, this clonotype was seen many times. The V and J genes are TRBV3-1 and TRBJ2-1; no clear D gene. Trimming took off 5 bases at V and 6 bases at J, with 5 bases between the two ends. CDR1 LGHDT and CDR2 YNNKEL come from the germline V gene (reference sequence). This CDR3 is built from 11 residues. The chain's CDR3 is CASSDFNEQFF. The DNA of the CDR3 is TGTGCCAGCAGCGACTTCAATGAGCAGTTCTTC.

This clonotype was observed at least ten times. V gene TRBV7-6 combines with J gene TRBJ2-6; D unresolved. The CDR3 has 12 residues. CDR1 and CDR2 from the germline V gene are SGHVS and FNYEAQ. V dropped 5 bases and J dropped 2 bases, with 1 base sitting between them. The CDR3 DNA is TGTGCCAGCAGCACTGGGGCCAACGTCCTGACTTTC. This translates into CASSTGANVLTF.

There are many counts of this clonotype. This chain links TRBV5-1 with TRBJ1-1; possibly TRBD1 for D (6 bases). Trimming stripped 3 bases from V and 4 bases from J, with 10 bases between. This CDR3 region has 13 residues. Germline CDR1 is SGHRS and CDR2 is YFSETQ. The CDR3 region is CASSSQGITEAFF. The CDR3 bases are TGCGCCAGCAGCTCCCAGGGGATCACTGAAGCTTTCTTT.

This clonotype qualifies as medium-sized (0.01 to 0.1%). The rearrangement links TRBV28 to TRBJ1-2, with D hard to call. The CDR3 runs 17 residues. Trimming took off 6 bases at V and 1 base at J, with 21 bases between the two ends. Germline values: CDR1 MDHEN, CDR2 SYDVKM. This CDR3 reads CASRTPRQEEVNYGYTF. The DNA for the CDR3 is TGTGCCAGCAGGACCCCGAGACAAGAGGAAGTTAACTATGGCTACACCTTC.

In its sample, this clonotype was seen a few times. V and J are TRBV12-3 or TRBV12-4 and TRBJ1-2, with unresolved D. This CDR3 contains 15 residues. V lost 1 base and J lost 3, with 12 bases in between. CDR3 coding DNA: TGTGCCAGCAGTTTAGATGGCGCGCGTCACTATGGCTACACCTTC. Translating gives CASSLDGARHYGYTF.

This clonotype was picked up many times. The chain couples TRBV12-3 or TRBV12-4 to TRBJ2-3; possible D gene TRBD2, 5 bases. The V gene lost 4 bases and the J gene lost 5 bases, with 7 bases spanning the gap. The CDR3 totals 12 residues. The CDR3: CASSSTRDTQYF. CDR3 in DNA: TGTGCCAGCAGTTCTACTAGAGATACGCAGTATTTT.

This clonotype has ten or more counts. The chain combines TRBV7-9 with TRBJ2-3; D is uncertain. The V end was cut by 6 bases, the J end by 9 bases, with 13 bases between. The CDR3 is made up of 12 amino acids. Germline V gene sequence: CDR1 SEHNR, CDR2 FQNEAQ (reference sequence). The CDR3 nucleotides read TGTGCCAGCAGATCCGATCTAGGCACGCAGTATTTT. As protein: CASRSDLGTQYF.

In this sample, this clonotype turned up many times. The chain recombines TRBV4-1 with TRBJ2-5; 12 bases fit TRBD2. In germline, CDR1 is MGHRA, CDR2 YSYEKL. The CDR3 contains 17 residues. V dropped 4 bases and J dropped 4; count of bases not matched to a gene: 10. CDR3 region: CASSLGTSGFQVETQYF. The DNA for the CDR3 is TGCGCCAGCAGCCTGGGGACTAGCGGGTTCCAAGTAGAGACCCAGTACTTC.

J is TRBJ2-7 and V is TRBV19; tentative D call: TRBD2 (5 bases). The CDR3 loop spans 14 amino acids. Germline V gene data show CDR1 as LNHDA and CDR2 as SQIVND (reference sequence). Trimming removed 2 bases at V and 0 bases at J, with 8 bases between. The CDR3 spells CASSIRGTSYEQYF. CDR3 DNA: TGTGCCAGTAGTATACGGGGAACCTCCTACGAGCAGTACTTC.

There are many counts of this clonotype. The V call is TRBV10-3, the J call TRBJ1-1, with a weak D call TRBD1 (6 bases). The CDR3 runs to 12 residues. The V gene lost 9 bases and the J gene lost 2 bases, with 10 bases spanning the gap. The V gene's germline CDR1 is ENHRY and CDR2 SYGVKD. The CDR3 reads CAIGGGNTEAFF. DNA for the CDR3: TGTGCCATAGGGGGGGGCAACACTGAAGCTTTCTTT.

By share, this clonotype counts as medium-sized. The V and J genes are TRBV4-1 and TRBJ2-1; TRBD2 agrees at 11 bases. This CDR3 comprises 15 residues. The junction had 7 bases not matched to a gene; V was cut back by 4 bases and J by 8 bases. Germline V gene lookup returns CDR1 MGHRA and CDR2 YSYEKL. The CDR3 here is CASSLSGRAGDEQFF. CDR3 in DNA: TGCGCCAGCAGCCTTAGCGGGAGGGCCGGGGATGAGCAGTTCTTC.

This sequence joins TRBV18 and TRBJ2-7, with 7 bases aligning to TRBD2. Germline lookup yields CDR1 KGHSH and CDR2 LQKENI. The V and J ends lost 3 bases and 4 bases, in that order; junction bases with no gene match: 6. This CDR3 region has 14 residues. For the CDR3, the DNA is TGTGCCAGCTCACCCACAGCGGGAAAATACGAGCAGTACTTC. Translated: CASSPTAGKYEQYF.

This clonotype has ten or more counts. This CDR3 reads CAISDIQGAGEQYF. The CDR3 coding sequence is TGTGCCATCAGTGACATACAGGGGGCTGGGGAGCAGTACTTC. The chain joins TRBV10-3 to TRBJ2-7; 9 bases agree with TRBD1. Germline V CDR1 and CDR2: ENHRY, SYGVKD. V lost 3 bases and J lost 7; bases outside the gene matches: 7. The CDR3 covers 14 residues.

The chain is built from TRBV7-3 and TRBJ2-5; 10 bases match TRBD2. This CDR3 is built from 14 residues. Germline values: CDR1 SGHTA, CDR2 FQGTGA. With 5 bases clipped from V and 5 bases from J, the junction kept 5 bases outside the gene matches. CDR3: CASSASGSAETQYF. The CDR3 DNA is TGTGCCAGCAGCGCTAGCGGGAGTGCGGAGACCCAGTACTTC.

This clonotype has at least ten counts. The V gene is TRBV9, the J gene TRBJ2-7; D is ambiguous. CDR1 and CDR2 (germline): SGDLS, YYNGEE. V dropped 3 bases and J dropped 0 bases, with 4 bases sitting between them. CDR3 length: 12 residues. In nucleotides, the CDR3 is TGTGCCAGCAGCGGAACCTCCTACGAGCAGTACTTC. Translation gives CASSGTSYEQYF.

This clonotype was counted ten times or more. The V gene is TRBV27, the J gene TRBJ2-3, with 9 nucleotides matching TRBD2. J was trimmed by 2 bases and V by 5 bases; bases with no gene match: 8. CDR1 and CDR2 from the germline V gene are MNHEY and SMNVEV (reference sequence). The CDR3 covers 16 residues. The CDR3 region has the DNA TGTGCCAGCAGTCGAGCTAGCGGGGCCTACACAGATACGCAGTATTTT. Translating gives CASSRASGAYTDTQYF.

The CDR3 loop is CASSVEGSSGDEQFF. CDR3 bases: TGTGCCAGCAGCGTAGAGGGATCCTCTGGGGATGAGCAGTTCTTC. This chain connects TRBV9 to TRBJ2-1, with D unclear. Germline CDR1 SGDLS, CDR2 YYNGEE. The CDR3 has 15 residues. V was cut by 0 bases and J by 8 bases, with 15 bases left in between.

This clonotype was recorded at least ten times. The genes are TRBV5-1 and TRBJ2-5; D might be TRBD1 (6 bases). The CDR3 totals 16 residues. V dropped 4 bases and J dropped 5 bases, with 21 bases sitting between them. The germline V gene has CDR1 SGHRS and CDR2 YFSETQ. The CDR3, as DNA: TGCGCCAGCAGCAAAATGACAGGAGCCCCAGCGGAGACCCAGTACTTC. Translation: CASSKMTGAPAETQYF.

The table lists this clonotype with many counts. The genes are TRBV20-1 and TRBJ2-7; 8 bases align to TRBD2. V shed 0 bases and J 6 bases; nucleotides not matched to a gene: 10. Germline lookup yields CDR1 DFQATT and CDR2 SNEGSKA (reference sequence). This CDR3 spans 15 amino acids. CDR3 in DNA: TGCAGTGCTAGAGATCTGTCCAGCGGGAGCCGCGAGCAGTACTTC. Translating it yields CSARDLSSGSREQYF.

This clonotype occurred many times. The chain uses TRBV5-5 and TRBJ1-5, with D perhaps matching TRBD1 (6 bases). Germline CDR1 and CDR2: SGHKS and YYEKEE (reference sequence). V was trimmed by 5 bases and J by 4 bases, leaving 16 bases between them. The CDR3 spans 15 residues. This CDR3 reads CASRTDSRLNQPQHF. As DNA, the CDR3 is TGTGCCAGCAGGACGGACAGCCGGTTGAATCAGCCCCAGCATTTT.

The chain couples TRBV12-3 or TRBV12-4 to TRBJ2-2, with 10 positions matching TRBD2. The V and J ends lost 4 bases and 1 base, in that order; junction bases with no gene match: 0. The CDR3 consists of 15 residues. The CDR3 spells CASSWTSGNTGELFF. The CDR3, as DNA: TGTGCCAGCAGTTGGACTAGCGGGAACACCGGGGAGCTGTTTTTT.

This clonotype has at least ten counts. The chain has TRBV10-3 and TRBJ2-1; TRBD2 matches 11 bases. Unmatched junction bases numbered 4, after V lost 7 bases and J lost 8 bases. The CDR3 is made up of 13 amino acids. Germline loops: CDR1 ENHRY, CDR2 SYGVKD. This CDR3 is CAITKTSGDEQFF. The CDR3 region has the DNA TGTGCCATCACCAAGACTAGCGGGGATGAGCAGTTCTTC.

This clonotype appeared many times. The chain recombines TRBV30 with TRBJ2-7, with 15 bases matching TRBD2. Losses at the gene ends were 1 base for V and 2 bases for J; bases not matched to a gene: 6. Germline V lookup: CDR1 GTSNPN, CDR2 SVGIG (reference sequence). This CDR3 has 17 amino acids. As DNA, the CDR3 is TGTGCCTGGAGTGCCGGGACTAGCGGGAGGCTCGCCTACGAGCAGTACTTC. Translated, it gives CAWSAGTSGRLAYEQYF. Looking up the rest from reference TRBV30 and TRBJ2-7 gives the full variable domain: SQTIHQWPATLVQPVGSPLSLECTVEGTSNPNLYWYRQAAGRGLQLLFYSVGIGQISSEVPQNLSASRPQDRQFILSSKKLLLSDSGFYLCAWSAGTSGRLAYEQYFGPGTRLTVT.

This clonotype was recorded at least ten times. CDR3 sequence: CSASQGFNQPQHF. For the CDR3, the DNA is TGCAGTGCTAGTCAGGGGTTCAATCAGCCCCAGCATTTT. This chain uses TRBV20-1 with TRBJ1-5, with TRBD1 as a possible D gene (6 bases). CDR1 is DFQATT, CDR2 SNEGSKA, per germline (reference sequence). The CDR3 consists of 13 residues. Trimming shortened V by 3 bases and J by 3 bases, and 9 bases separated the two germline ends.

The genes are TRBV27 and TRBJ2-7, with 9 bases identical to TRBD2. CDR3 length equals 14 residues. CDR1 is MNHEY, CDR2 SMNVEV, per germline (reference sequence). J lost 5 bases, V lost 3 bases, and 5 bases had no gene match. In DNA form, the CDR3 reads TGTGCCAGCAGTTTGCTAGCGGGATTCAACGAGCAGTACTTC. Translating gives CASSLLAGFNEQYF.

This clonotype was observed many times. This chain connects TRBV12-3 or TRBV12-4 to TRBJ2-1; D ambiguous. V was trimmed by 2 bases and J by 8 bases, leaving 7 bases between them. The CDR3 sequence is 12 residues long. CDR3 protein: CASSLQTDEQFF. In DNA, the CDR3 is TGTGCCAGCAGTTTACAAACCGATGAGCAGTTCTTC.

This clonotype turned up a few times. V is TRBV28 and J is TRBJ1-5; D possibly corresponds to TRBD1 (5 bases). CDR1 and CDR2 (germline): MDHEN, SYDVKM. CDR3 length equals 14 residues. V lost 6 bases, J lost 3 bases, and 12 bases lay in between. The CDR3 reads CASRGTGYNQPQHF. DNA for the CDR3: TGTGCCAGCAGGGGGACGGGTTACAATCAGCCCCAGCATTTT.